These 9 T cell receptor beta chains were sequenced from one sample in a study of cytotoxic CD8 clonotypes in ibrutinib-treated CLL. Assay: immunoSEQ multiplex PCR; the TCRdb copy retains only in-frame clones and omits some. Among 150,000 or so clones listed, about 79% were seen once. Sequencing was performed on PBMCs, taken after 12 months of ibrutinib treatment. These TCRs come from a human donor with chronic lymphocytic leukemia.

The rearrangement links TRBV30 to TRBJ2-3, with TRBD2 matching over 11 bases. Germline trimming cut 4 bases from V and 2 bases from J; bases unmatched to any gene: 8. The CDR3 runs 16 residues. The germline V gene has CDR1 GTSNPN and CDR2 SVGIG (reference sequence). The DNA of the CDR3 is TGTGCCTGGATAGCAACTAGCGGGAGATTCACAGATACGCAGTATTTT. It encodes CAWIATSGRFTDTQYF.

The chain carries TRBV14 and TRBJ1-1; TRBD1 agrees at 12 bases. CDR1 and CDR2 (germline): SGHDN, FVKESK. V lost 4 bases, J lost 9 bases, and 6 bases stayed unmatched. The CDR3 sequence is 14 residues long. The CDR3 DNA reads as TGTGCCAGCAGCCGGGACAGGGGGCGTGATAAAGCTTTCTTT. Amino acid sequence: CASSRDRGRDKAFF.

The sample holds a few counts of this clone. The V gene is TRBV4-1, the J gene TRBJ1-5, with D possibly matching TRBD1 (5 bases). CDR3 size: 15 residues. V was cut by 0 bases and J by 10 bases, with 16 bases left in between. Germline loops: CDR1 MGHRA, CDR2 YSYEKL. CDR3 protein: CASSQDRSGHLPQHF. The CDR3 DNA follows: TGCGCCAGCAGCCAAGATCGGTCAGGGCACTTACCCCAGCATTTT.

The genes are TRBV20-1 and TRBJ2-7; D is uncertain. The CDR3 extends over 11 amino acids. Germline V lookup: CDR1 DFQATT, CDR2 SNEGSKA (reference sequence). V gave up 4 bases and J gave up 2 bases, with 6 bases separating them. CDR3 nucleotide sequence: TGCAGTGCTACCCTCACCTACGAGCAGTACTTC. Translated: CSATLTYEQYF.

The chain uses TRBV5-4 and TRBJ2-5; 9 nucleotides agree with TRBD2. The CDR3 sequence is 14 residues long. Germline CDR1 SGHNT, CDR2 YYREEE (reference sequence). J was trimmed by 4 bases and V by 4 bases; bases with no gene match: 5. The CDR3 loop reads CASSLSGRTETQYF. CDR3 coding DNA: TGTGCCAGCAGCCTGAGCGGGAGGACAGAGACCCAGTACTTC.

The chain recombines TRBV7-9 with TRBJ2-1; no clear D gene. CDR1 is SEHNR, CDR2 FQNEAQ, per germline (reference sequence). The germline V and J ends were trimmed by 10 bases and 1 base, with 11 bases remaining between them. CDR3 length equals 13 residues. CDR3 DNA sequence: TGTGCCAAGACCTTAACTTCCTACAATGAGCAGTTCTTC. Translated, it gives CAKTLTSYNEQFF.

This sequence joins TRBV6-1 and TRBJ2-7, with 7 bases lining up with TRBD1. The CDR3 length is 15 residues. Germline V gives CDR1 MNHNS, CDR2 SASEGT. The J segment lost 2 bases and the V segment lost 3 bases, leaving 7 bases of the junction unmatched. The CDR3 spells CASSEAGTVTYEQYF. As DNA, the CDR3 is TGTGCCAGCAGTGAGGCCGGGACAGTGACCTACGAGCAGTACTTC.

The CDR3 sequence is CASSLGLAGYNEQFF. The CDR3 DNA is TGTGCCAGCAGCTTGGGACTAGCGGGGTACAATGAGCAGTTCTTC. This chain links TRBV5-4 with TRBJ2-1; TRBD2 matches 11 bases. This CDR3 has 15 residues. V lost 0 bases to trimming and J lost 4 bases; unmatched junction nucleotides: 0. Germline V gene sequence: CDR1 SGHNT, CDR2 YYREEE (reference sequence).

The CDR3 loop is CSVTGEADTEAFF. CDR3 in DNA: TGCAGCGTCACAGGGGAGGCGGACACTGAAGCTTTCTTT. The V and J genes are TRBV29-1 and TRBJ1-1; the match to TRBD1 covers 7 bases. Trimming cost V 6 bases and J 3 bases; bases outside gene matches: 7. The CDR3 covers 13 residues. Germline V gene data show CDR1 as SQVTM and CDR2 as ANQGSEA. The variable domain in full, with the rest retrieved from reference TRBV29-1 and TRBJ1-1, is SAVISQKPSRDICQRGTSLTIQCQVDSQVTMMFWYRQQPGQSLTLIATANQGSEATYESGFVIDKFPISRPNLTFSTLTVSNMSPEDSSIYLCSVTGEADTEAFFGQGTRLTVV.